This T cell receptor beta chain was recorded in a study of blood T cell repertoires in COVID-19. As for the study in general: The study drew acute and convalescent COVID-19 samples from the United States, Italy and Spain.

Per the authors' pipeline: Amplified reference gene primers provided the basis for estimating nucleated cell counts. This table comes from immunoSEQ multiplex PCR, and its TCRdb copy is limited to in-frame clones, with some not included. The V and J calls and clone size come from that table; D and trimming were worked out from the DNA. The repertoire includes some 130,000 clones, 65% to 80% of them detected once, and about an eighth sits in the top ten. Germline assignment: CDR1 LGHNA and CDR2 YSLEER. V lost 0 bases to trimming and J lost 6 bases, with 13 bases between them. This CDR3 spans 15 amino acids.

The V gene is TRBV4-3, the J gene TRBJ2-3; D may be TRBD2 (6 bases). The clonotype comes from a man older than 75 with acute or convalescent COVID-19. The sequencing sample was made of peripheral blood. DNA for the CDR3: TGCGCCAGCAGCCAAGATGGGACTCGACTGGATACGCAGTATTTT. Protein product: CASSQDGTRLDTQYF.